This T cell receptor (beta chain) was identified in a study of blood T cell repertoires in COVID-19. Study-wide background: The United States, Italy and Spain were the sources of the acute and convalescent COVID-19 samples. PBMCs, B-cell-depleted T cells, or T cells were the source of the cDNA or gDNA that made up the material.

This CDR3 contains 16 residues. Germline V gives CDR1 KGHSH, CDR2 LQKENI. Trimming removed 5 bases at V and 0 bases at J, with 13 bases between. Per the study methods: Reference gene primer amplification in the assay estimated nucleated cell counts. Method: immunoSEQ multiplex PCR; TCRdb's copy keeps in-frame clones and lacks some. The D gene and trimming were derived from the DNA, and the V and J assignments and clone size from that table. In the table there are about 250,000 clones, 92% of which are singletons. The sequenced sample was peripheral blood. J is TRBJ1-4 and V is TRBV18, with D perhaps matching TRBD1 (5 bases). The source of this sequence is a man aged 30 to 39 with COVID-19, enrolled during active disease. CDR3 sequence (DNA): TGTGCCAGCTCAGCATACTCAGGGACAACTAATGAAAAACTGTTTTTT. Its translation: CASSAYSGTTNEKLFF. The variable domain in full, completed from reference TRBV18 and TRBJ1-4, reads NAGVMQNPRHLVRRRGQEARLRCSPMKGHSHVYWYRQLPEEGLKFMVYLQKENIIDESGMPKERFSAEFPKEGPSILRIQQVVRGDSAAYFCASSAYSGTTNEKLFFGSGTQLSVL.